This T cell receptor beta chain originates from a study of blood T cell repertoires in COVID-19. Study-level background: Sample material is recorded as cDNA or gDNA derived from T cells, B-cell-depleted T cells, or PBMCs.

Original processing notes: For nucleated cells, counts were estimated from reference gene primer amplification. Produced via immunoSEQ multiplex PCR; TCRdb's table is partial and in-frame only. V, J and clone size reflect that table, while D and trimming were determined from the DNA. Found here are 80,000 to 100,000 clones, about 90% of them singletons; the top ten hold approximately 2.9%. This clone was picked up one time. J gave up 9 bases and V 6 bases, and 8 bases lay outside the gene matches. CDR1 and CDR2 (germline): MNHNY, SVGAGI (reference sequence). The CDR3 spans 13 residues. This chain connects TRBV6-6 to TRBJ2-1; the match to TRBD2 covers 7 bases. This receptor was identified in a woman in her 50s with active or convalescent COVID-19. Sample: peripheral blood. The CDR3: CASRPTSTSEQFF. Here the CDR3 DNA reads TGTGCCAGCAGGCCGACTAGCACGAGTGAGCAGTTCTTC.